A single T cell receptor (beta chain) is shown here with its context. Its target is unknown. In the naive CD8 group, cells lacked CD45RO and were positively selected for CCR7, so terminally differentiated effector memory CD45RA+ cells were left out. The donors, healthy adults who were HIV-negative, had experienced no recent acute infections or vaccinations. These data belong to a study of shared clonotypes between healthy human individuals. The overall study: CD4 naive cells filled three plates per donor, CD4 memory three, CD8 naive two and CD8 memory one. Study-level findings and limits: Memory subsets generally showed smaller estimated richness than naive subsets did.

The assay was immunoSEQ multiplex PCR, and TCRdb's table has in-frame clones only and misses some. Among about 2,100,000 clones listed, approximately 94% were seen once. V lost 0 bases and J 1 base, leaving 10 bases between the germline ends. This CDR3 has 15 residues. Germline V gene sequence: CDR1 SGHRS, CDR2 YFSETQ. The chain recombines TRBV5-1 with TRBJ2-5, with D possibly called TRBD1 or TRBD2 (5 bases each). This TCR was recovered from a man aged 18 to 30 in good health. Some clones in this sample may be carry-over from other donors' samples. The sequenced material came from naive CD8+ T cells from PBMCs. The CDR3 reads CASSLGPGTQETQYF. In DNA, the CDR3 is TGCGCCAGCAGCTTGGGACCCGGGACCCAAGAGACCCAGTACTTC.